The 25 T cell receptor beta chains presented below share a single source sample, sequenced in a study of OX40 agonist ivuxolimab in advanced cancers. The data were produced by immunoSEQ multiplex PCR, yet TCRdb's version contains in-frame clones alone and is incomplete. The sample records around 15,000 clones, around 64% being singletons. This specimen was CD4+ or CD8+ T cells sorted from blood, taken in a trial of the OX40 agonist ivuxolimab. These receptors came from an adult with an advanced solid tumor such as melanoma, head and neck, liver or kidney cancer.

This sequence joins TRBV11-3 and TRBJ2-7, with 8 nucleotides matching TRBD1. Germline V gene sequence: CDR1 SGHNT, CDR2 YENEEA. The CDR3 length is 13 residues. V lost 5 bases to trimming and J lost 5 bases; unmatched junction nucleotides: 5. CDR3 sequence (DNA): TGTGCCAGCAGCGTTGGACAGGGCGACGAGCAGTACTTC. It specifies CASSVGQGDEQYF.

The rearrangement joins TRBV5-1 to TRBJ2-1, with 10 bases fitting TRBD2. CDR1 is SGHRS and CDR2 is YFSETQ in the germline V gene. J was trimmed by 4 bases and V by 2 bases; bases with no gene match: 3. This CDR3 spans 15 amino acids. CDR3 in amino acids: CASSFGSGGYNEQFF. In DNA, the CDR3 is TGCGCCAGCAGCTTCGGTAGCGGGGGGTACAATGAGCAGTTCTTC.

The gene calls are TRBV5-1 and TRBJ2-7; 9 nucleotides align to TRBD2. The CDR3 is made up of 17 amino acids. The germline CDR1 and CDR2 sequences are SGHRS and YFSETQ. V shed 0 bases and J 5 bases; nucleotides not matched to a gene: 12. CDR3 amino acids: CASSLDPTSGYLDEQYF. The CDR3 region has the DNA TGCGCCAGCAGCTTGGACCCGACTAGCGGCTACCTGGACGAGCAGTACTTC.

The chain has TRBV7-8 and TRBJ1-2; D call uncertain. The CDR3 totals 14 residues. V was cut by 7 bases and J by 3 bases, with 15 bases left in between. Germline CDR1 and CDR2: SGHVS and FQNEAQ. CDR3 in amino acids: CASTLGLADYGYTF. The CDR3 DNA is TGTGCCAGCACCCTGGGGTTGGCGGACTATGGCTACACCTTC.

The chain carries TRBV4-1 and TRBJ2-1, with TRBD1 as a possible D gene (6 bases). V lost 0 bases to trimming and J lost 3 bases, with 15 bases between them. This CDR3 has 17 residues. Germline V gene data show CDR1 as MGHRA and CDR2 as YSYEKL. The CDR3 reads CASSQDPGVGFYNEQFF. The CDR3 DNA sequence: TGCGCCAGCAGCCAAGATCCAGGGGTGGGTTTCTACAATGAGCAGTTCTTC.

Concerning this clone: One junction end does not reproduce the germline sequence, and a read error may be involved. This chain connects TRBV6-6 to TRBJ1-2; perhaps TRBD1 as D (5 bases). CDR3 length: 12 residues. CDR1 and CDR2 from the germline V gene are MNHNY and SVGAGI (reference sequence). The CDR3 coding sequence is TGTGCCAGCAGTTACGGCGGGGGAGATACCTTCTTC. This translates into CASSYGGGDTFF.

The chain is built from TRBV5-1 and TRBJ2-1; D gene uncertain. The CDR3 runs 11 residues. Germline CDR1 is SGHRS and CDR2 is YFSETQ. Deletions cut 4 bases from V and 4 bases from J, with 3 bases between. The CDR3 DNA follows: TGCGCCAGCAGCGAATACAATGAGCAGTTCTTC. Translating gives CASSEYNEQFF. Supplemented by reference TRBV5-1 and TRBJ2-1, the full variable domain reads KAGVTQTPRYLIKTRGQQVTLSCSPISGHRSVSWYQQTPGQGLQFLFEYFSETQRNKGNFPGRFSGRQFSNSRSEMNVSTLELGDSALYLCASSEYNEQFFGPGTRLTVL.

This clone was found a few times. The chain carries TRBV11-2 and TRBJ1-2, with unresolved D. CDR1 SGHAT and CDR2 FQNNGV come from the germline V gene. The CDR3 has 18 residues. The V end lost 2 bases, the J end lost 6 bases, and 25 bases lay between the germline ends. The CDR3 coding sequence is TGTGCCAGCAGCTTACCCAACCGCCCCCGATCCACGAGAAATGGCTACACCTTC. It is translated as CASSLPNRPRSTRNGYTF. The whole variable domain, remainder taken from reference TRBV11-2 and TRBJ1-2, is EAGVAQSPRYKIIEKRQSVAFWCNPISGHATLYWYQQILGQGPKLLIQFQNNGVVDDSQLPKDRFSAERLKGVDSTLKIQPAKLEDSAVYLCASSLPNRPRSTRNGYTFGSGTRLTVV.

The V call is TRBV27, the J call TRBJ2-5; TRBD1 might be the D (6 bases). The V end was cut by 3 bases, the J end by 2 bases, with 13 bases between. Per germline, CDR1 MNHEY and CDR2 SMNVEV (reference sequence). The CDR3 contains 15 residues. In DNA form, the CDR3 reads TGTGCCAGCAGTTTGTTGGGGGCAAAGCAAGAGACCCAGTACTTC. Protein sequence: CASSLLGAKQETQYF.

The rearrangement uses TRBV13 and TRBJ2-7, with 16 bases that match TRBD2. V was pared by 3 bases and J by 0 bases, with 5 bases of the junction left unmatched. This CDR3 has 18 amino acids. Germline-derived CDR1 and CDR2 are PRHDT and FYEKMQ (reference sequence). CDR3: CASSFSGLAGGHSYEQYF. In DNA form, the CDR3 reads TGTGCCAGCAGCTTCTCGGGACTAGCGGGGGGGCACTCCTACGAGCAGTACTTC.

The chain couples TRBV11-2 to TRBJ2-7; D unclear. V gave up 1 base and J gave up 6 bases, with 4 bases separating them. This CDR3 comprises 11 residues. Looked up from germline, CDR1 is SGHAT and CDR2 is FQNNGV. This chain's CDR3 is CASSLGPEQYF. CDR3 in DNA: TGTGCCAGCAGCTTAGGGCCCGAGCAGTACTTC.

The J gene is TRBJ1-2, the V gene TRBV4-1, with 7 nucleotides matching TRBD1. V shed 0 bases, J shed 3 bases, and the junction held 7 bases outside the gene matches. CDR1 and CDR2 from the germline V gene are MGHRA and YSYEKL. CDR3 length equals 16 residues. The CDR3 DNA sequence: TGCGCCAGCAGCCAAGATGCGGGCAGGGGGGACTATGGCTACACCTTC. It codes for CASSQDAGRGDYGYTF.

DNA of the CDR3: TGTGCCACCAGCAGTGAACGCAGGGAACTGTTTTTT. Protein product: CATSSERRELFF. The J gene is TRBJ1-4, the V gene TRBV15, with TRBD1 as a possible D gene (5 bases). The CDR3 is made up of 12 amino acids. Per the germline V gene, CDR1 is LNHNV and CDR2 is YYDKDF (reference sequence). The V and J ends lost 3 bases and 12 bases respectively, with 11 bases between them.

The sample holds one count of this clone. The rearrangement joins TRBV15 to TRBJ1-5; D remains ambiguous. This CDR3 comprises 15 residues. Trimming removed 0 bases from V and 0 bases from J, with 6 bases in between. CDR1 is LNHNV and CDR2 is YYDKDF in the germline V gene (reference sequence). The CDR3 here is CATSRESYSNQPQHF. DNA of the CDR3: TGTGCCACCAGCAGAGAATCTTATAGCAATCAGCCCCAGCATTTT.

The chain combines TRBV19 with TRBJ1-6, with 8 positions matching TRBD1. The CDR3 extends over 19 amino acids. The ends lost 0 bases at V and 10 bases at J; junction bases unmatched: 17. Germline V gene sequence: CDR1 LNHDA, CDR2 SQIVND (reference sequence). The CDR3 DNA sequence: TGTGCCAGTAGTATAGATCCGGACAGGGAAGCCCATAGTGAGTCACCCCTCCACTTT. This translates into CASSIDPDREAHSESPLHF. Together with reference TRBV19 and TRBJ1-6, the CDR3 gives the full variable domain: DGGITQSPKYLFRKEGQNVTLSCEQNLNHDAMYWYRQDPGQGLRLIYYSQIVNDFQKGDIAEGYSVSREKKESFPLTVTSAQKNPTAFYLCASSIDPDREAHSESPLHFGNGTRLTVT.

Points on this clone: One end of the junction fails to match germline, which may point to a read error. The chain employs TRBV5-4 and TRBJ1-2; TRBD1 matches at 10 bases. Germline CDR1 reads SGHNT; CDR2 reads YYREEE (reference sequence). The CDR3 contains 11 residues. In DNA form, the CDR3 reads TGTGCCAGCAGCCTTGGACAGGGGGAGGCCTTC. Amino acid sequence: CASSLGQGEAF. The full variable domain, rest sourced from reference TRBV5-4 and TRBJ1-2, is ETGVTQSPTHLIKTRGQQVTLRCSSQSGHNTVSWYQQALGQGPQFIFQYYREEENGRGNFPPRFSGLQFPNYSSELNVNALELDDSALYLCASSLGQGEAFGSGTRLTVV.

J is TRBJ1-5 and V is TRBV15; D is unclear. The germline V gene encodes CDR1 LNHNV and CDR2 YYDKDF (reference sequence). The V and J ends lost 0 bases and 4 bases respectively, with 10 bases between them. The CDR3 covers 15 residues. CDR3 in amino acids: CATSRDLGRNQPQHF. The CDR3 coding sequence is TGTGCCACCAGCAGAGATCTCGGTAGAAATCAGCCCCAGCATTTT. Filled out from reference TRBV15 and TRBJ1-5, the complete variable domain reads DAMVIQNPRYQVTQFGKPVTLSCSQTLNHNVMYWYQQKSSQAPKLLFHYYDKDFNNEADTPDNFQSRRPNTSFCFLDIRSPGLGDTAMYLCATSRDLGRNQPQHFGDGTRLSIL.

V usage is TRBV6-5 and J usage is TRBJ1-3; no reliable D call. Germline V gives CDR1 MNHEY, CDR2 SVGAGI. Trimming pared 0 bases from V and 0 bases from J, leaving 9 bases between. The CDR3 runs 16 residues. The CDR3: CASSYSEENSGNTIYF. The DNA of the CDR3 is TGTGCCAGCAGTTACTCGGAGGAAAACTCTGGAAACACCATATATTTT.

The chain carries TRBV2 and TRBJ2-5, with a tentative D call TRBD1 (6 bases). The germline CDR1 and CDR2 sequences are SNHLY and FYNNEI. The CDR3 totals 14 residues. V was pared by 8 bases and J by 0 bases, with 13 bases between. The CDR3 DNA sequence: TGTGCCAGCGACACGAGGGACAACCAAGAGACCCAGTACTTC. Its protein product is CASDTRDNQETQYF.

This chain uses TRBV9 with TRBJ2-7; 11 bases match TRBD1. The trim removed 4 bases at V and 6 bases at J, leaving 3 bases unmatched. The CDR3 length is 13 residues. Germline-derived CDR1 and CDR2 are SGDLS and YYNGEE. The CDR3 protein is CASSRGTGGEQYF. The CDR3 DNA reads as TGTGCCAGCAGCCGCGGGACAGGGGGCGAGCAGTACTTC.

By share of the sample, this clone is medium-sized. The chain is built from TRBV2 and TRBJ2-7; D not resolved. Germline V CDR1 and CDR2: SNHLY, FYNNEI. There are 13 residues in the CDR3. Trimming removed 4 bases at V and 4 bases at J, with 11 bases between. CDR3 region: CASSVGHGYEQYF. CDR3 bases: TGTGCCAGCAGTGTAGGGCACGGGTACGAGCAGTACTTC.

This rearrangement joins TRBV7-6 to TRBJ2-7; D is tentatively TRBD1 or TRBD2 (5 bases each). The CDR3 length is 14 residues. The V end lost 3 bases, the J end lost 6 bases, and 15 bases lay between the germline ends. CDR1 and CDR2 (germline): SGHVS, FNYEAQ. The CDR3 nucleotides are TGTGCCAGCAGCTTCCCCATGGGGGTCGGCGAGCAGTACTTC. This gives the protein CASSFPMGVGEQYF.

In its sample, this clone ranks as medium-sized. This sequence joins TRBV5-4 and TRBJ1-3; 9 bases are shared with TRBD1. The junction had 7 bases not matched to a gene; V was cut back by 9 bases and J by 3 bases. The CDR3 runs 14 residues. Germline-derived CDR1 and CDR2 are SGHNT and YYREEE (reference sequence). CDR3 sequence: CATSQGAIGNTIYF. CDR3 nucleotides: TGTGCCACCTCACAGGGGGCTATTGGAAACACCATATATTTT.

The chain is built from TRBV5-8 and TRBJ2-7; the D gene could be TRBD1 or TRBD2 (5 bases each). Germline V CDR1 and CDR2: SGHTS, YDEGEE. This CDR3 comprises 14 residues. V gave up 0 bases and J gave up 3 bases, with 10 bases separating them. In DNA, the CDR3 is TGTGCCAGCAGCTTGGGTGAGGGGAACTACGAGCAGTACTTC. Translation gives CASSLGEGNYEQYF.

The chain combines TRBV11-1 with TRBJ1-1, with D possibly being TRBD1 (5 bases). The length of the CDR3 is 12 residues. CDR1 and CDR2 from the germline V gene are SGHAT and FQDESV (reference sequence). The V end lost 8 bases, the J end lost 0 bases, and 7 bases lay between the germline ends. CDR3 in DNA: TGTGCCAGCGGACACTTGAACACTGAAGCTTTCTTT. Residues: CASGHLNTEAFF.